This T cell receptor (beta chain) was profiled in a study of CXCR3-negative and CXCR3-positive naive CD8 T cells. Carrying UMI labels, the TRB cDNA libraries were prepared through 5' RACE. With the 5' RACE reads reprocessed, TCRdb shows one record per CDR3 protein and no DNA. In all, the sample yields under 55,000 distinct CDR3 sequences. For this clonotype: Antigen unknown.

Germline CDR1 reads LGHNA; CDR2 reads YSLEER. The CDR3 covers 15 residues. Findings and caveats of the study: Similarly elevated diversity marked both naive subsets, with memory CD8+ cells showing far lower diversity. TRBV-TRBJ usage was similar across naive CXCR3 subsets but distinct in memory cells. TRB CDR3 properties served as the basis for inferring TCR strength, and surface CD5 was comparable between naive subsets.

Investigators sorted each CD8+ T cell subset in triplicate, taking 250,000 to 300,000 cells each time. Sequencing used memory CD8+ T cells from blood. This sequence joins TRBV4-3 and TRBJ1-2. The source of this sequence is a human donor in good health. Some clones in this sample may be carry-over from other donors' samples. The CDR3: CASSQDQSEYYGYTF.